The clone carrying this TCR beta chain was recorded at least ten times. Its antigen is not known. The authors deemed Graves' hyperthyroidism stable absent ophthalmopathy progression within 18 months. Recently diagnosed hyperthyroidism of less than 2 months' duration affected patients aged 18 to 65. It was uncontrolled infection, other autoimmune disease, pregnancy or lactation that excluded patients. The sample belongs to a study of T cells in Graves' hyperthyroidism and ophthalmopathy. The study's findings and limits: Appearing also in blood were most of the thyroid clonotypes expanded above 0.001.

Researchers amplified the TCR beta CDR3 regions from RNA transcripts. Using the HTBI primer set, a first-round RT-PCR was run on the TCR CDR3. TCRdb reprocessed the multiplex PCR reads via MiXCR and lists one record per CDR3 protein. The sample holds around 760,000 distinct CDR3 sequences; 35% are singletons and the top ten take around 32%. Sequencing was carried out using blood. This receptor was obtained from a woman aged 40 to 55 with Graves' hyperthyroidism.

This CDR3 is CASSLLYQPGAFF. The DNA for the CDR3 is TGTGCCAGCAGCTTGTTATACCAGCCCGGGGCTTTCTTT. The rearrangement links TRBV7-2 to TRBJ1-1; D gene uncertain. Trimming took off 3 bases at V and 11 bases at J, with 16 bases between the two ends. Per germline, CDR1 SGHTA and CDR2 FQGNSA. The CDR3 runs 13 residues. Supplemented by reference TRBV7-2 and TRBJ1-1, the full variable domain reads GAGVSQSPSNKVTEKGKDVELRCDPISGHTALYWYRQSLGQGLEFLIYFQGNSAPDKSGLPSDRFSAERTGGSVSTLTIQRTQQEDSAVYLCASSLLYQPGAFFGQGTRLTVV.